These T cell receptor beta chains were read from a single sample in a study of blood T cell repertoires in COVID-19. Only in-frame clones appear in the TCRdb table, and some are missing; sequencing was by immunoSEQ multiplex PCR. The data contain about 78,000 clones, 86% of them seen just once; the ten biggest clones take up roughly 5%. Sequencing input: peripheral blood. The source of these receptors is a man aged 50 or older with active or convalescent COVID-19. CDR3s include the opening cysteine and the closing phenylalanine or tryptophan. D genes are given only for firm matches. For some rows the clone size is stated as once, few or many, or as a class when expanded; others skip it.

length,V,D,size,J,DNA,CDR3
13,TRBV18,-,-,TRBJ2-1,TGTGCCAGCTCAAACCAGGGTTTCAATGAGCAGTTCTTC,CASSNQGFNEQFF
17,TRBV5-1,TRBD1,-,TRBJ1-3,TGCGCCAGCAAAGACCTCCGGGACAGACGCTCTGGAAACACCATATATTTT,CASKDLRDRRSGNTIYF
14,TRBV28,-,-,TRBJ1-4,TGTGCCAGCAGTGAGGGGGGGGGTCAAGAAAAACTGTTTTTT,CASSEGGGQEKLFF
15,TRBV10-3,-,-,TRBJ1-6,TGTGCCATCAGTGACGACAGTGAGTTAAAGTCACCCCTCCACTTT,CAISDDSELKSPLHF
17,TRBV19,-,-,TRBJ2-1,TGTGCCAGTAGTACCCTCCGGACAGCGAGCTCCTACAATGAGCAGTTCTTC,CASSTLRTASSYNEQFF
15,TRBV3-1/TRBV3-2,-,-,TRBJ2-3,TGTGCCAGCAGCCCCATCCTATTTAGCACAGATACGCAGTATTTT,CASSPILFSTDTQYF
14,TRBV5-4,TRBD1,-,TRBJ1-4,TGTGCCAGCAGCCCAGACAGGGGGGGAGAAAAACTGTTTTTT,CASSPDRGGEKLFF
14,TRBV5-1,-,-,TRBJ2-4,TGCGCCAGCAGCACAACGACCCCCGGGAACATTCAGTACTTC,CASSTTTPGNIQYF
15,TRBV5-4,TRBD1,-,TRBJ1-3,TGTGCCAGCAGCCCGGGACAGGGTAGGGAAAACACCATATATTTT,CASSPGQGRENTIYF
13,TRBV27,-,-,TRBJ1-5,TGTGCCAGCAGTTTTTCGGACAGCTCTGCCCAGCATTTT,CASSFSDSSAQHF
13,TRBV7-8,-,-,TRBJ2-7,TGTGCCAGCAGCCGGGACTTCGACTACGAGCAGTACTTC,CASSRDFDYEQYF
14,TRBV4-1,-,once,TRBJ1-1,TGCGCCAGCAGCCTTGTGAAGGATGGGGAGATAGCTTTCTTT,CASSLVKDGEIAFF
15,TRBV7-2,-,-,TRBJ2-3,TGTGCCAGCGGCTCCGGGACACCCATTGGGGATACGCAGTATTTT,CASGSGTPIGDTQYF
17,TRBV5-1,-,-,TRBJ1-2,TGCGCCAGCAGCTTGGGTCAGGGAATTATCAGGTCGGACGGCTACACCTTC,CASSLGQGIIRSDGYTF
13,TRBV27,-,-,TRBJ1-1,TGTGCCAGCAGTTTTACTAGTGGCACTGAAGCTTTCTTT,CASSFTSGTEAFF
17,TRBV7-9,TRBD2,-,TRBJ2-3,TGTGCCAGCAGGCCCCCCCCTCGCGGGGGAGGCACAGATACGCAGTATTTT,CASRPPPRGGGTDTQYF
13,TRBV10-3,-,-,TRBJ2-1,TGTGCCATAGGGGGGGGACCCTTTAGTGAGCAGTTCTTC,CAIGGGPFSEQFF
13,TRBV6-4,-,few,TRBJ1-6,TGTGCCAGCAGTGAGGGGCAGAATTCACCCCTCCACTTT,CASSEGQNSPLHF
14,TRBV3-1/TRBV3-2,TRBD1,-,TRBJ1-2,TGTGCCAGCAGCCAAGAGGACAGGGATAATGGCTACACCTTC,CASSQEDRDNGYTF
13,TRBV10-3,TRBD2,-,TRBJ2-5,TGTGCCATCGGACTAGCGGTGAAAGAGACCCAGTACTTC,CAIGLAVKETQYF
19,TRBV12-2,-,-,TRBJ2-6,TGTGCAAGTCGCTTAGGCCGGACAGGGAGATCTTCTGGGGCCAACGTCCTGACTTTC,CASRLGRTGRSSGANVLTF
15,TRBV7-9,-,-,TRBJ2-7,TGTGCCAGCAGCTTAGGCGACAGCCCAGTGGACGAGCAGTACTTC,CASSLGDSPVDEQYF
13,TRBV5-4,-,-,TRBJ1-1,TGTGCCAGCAGCTCGACTGCGAACACTGAAGCTTTCTTT,CASSSTANTEAFF
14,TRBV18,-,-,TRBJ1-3,TGTGCCAGCTCAGAGACAGTGACTGGAAACACCATATATTTT,CASSETVTGNTIYF
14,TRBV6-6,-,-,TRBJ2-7,TGTGCCAGCAGTAATCGGGGGTTCGCCTACGAGCAGTACTTC,CASSNRGFAYEQYF
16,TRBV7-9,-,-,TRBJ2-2,TGTGCCAGCAGCTTCCCCGCGGGGCGGTACACCGGGGAGCTGTTTTTT,CASSFPAGRYTGELFF
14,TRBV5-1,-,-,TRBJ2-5,TGCGCCAGCAGCTTGGCTACAGGCCAAGAGACCCAGTACTTC,CASSLATGQETQYF
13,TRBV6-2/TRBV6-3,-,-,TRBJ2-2,TGTGCCAGCAGCCCCGGGACTACCGGGGAGCTGTTTTTT,CASSPGTTGELFF
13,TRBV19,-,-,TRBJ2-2,TGTGCCAGTAGTTTACAGGGTACCGGGGAGCTGTTTTTT,CASSLQGTGELFF
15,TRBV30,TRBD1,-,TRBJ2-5,TGTGCCTGGAGCTACGGACAGGGAGGTGGAGAGACCCAGTACTTC,CAWSYGQGGGETQYF
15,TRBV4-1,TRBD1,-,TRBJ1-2,TGCGCCAGCAGCCCGGACAGGGTTGGGGACTATGGCTACACCTTC,CASSPDRVGDYGYTF
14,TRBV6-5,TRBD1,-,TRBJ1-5,TGTGCCAGCAGCCTAGAACAGGGGAACCAGCCCCAGCATTTT,CASSLEQGNQPQHF
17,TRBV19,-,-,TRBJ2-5,TGTGCCAGTAGTCCAGACCCCCGGCCCCGGAGGCAAGAGACCCAGTACTTC,CASSPDPRPRRQETQYF
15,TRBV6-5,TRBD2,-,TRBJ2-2,TGTGCCAGCAGTTTCCAGCGGGGGGGCTCCGGGGAGCTGTTTTTT,CASSFQRGGSGELFF
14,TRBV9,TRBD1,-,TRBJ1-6,TGTGCCAGCAGCGAGGGACAGGTCGGTTCACCCCTCCACTTT,CASSEGQVGSPLHF
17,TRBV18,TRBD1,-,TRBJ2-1,TGTGCCAGCTCACCACCGACCGGGACAGGGGAGTACAATGAGCAGTTCTTC,CASSPPTGTGEYNEQFF
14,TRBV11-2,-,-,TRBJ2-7,TGTGCCAGCACCCTAGGGGGTCTTACCTACGAGCAGTACTTC,CASTLGGLTYEQYF
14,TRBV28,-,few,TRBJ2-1,TGTGCCAGCAGTTCGCTAAGCTCCTACAATGAGCAGTTCTTC,CASSSLSSYNEQFF
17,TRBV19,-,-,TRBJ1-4,TGTGCCAGTAGTATGGAGGTCGTTGGGCAGCGATATGAAAAACTGTTTTTT,CASSMEVVGQRYEKLFF
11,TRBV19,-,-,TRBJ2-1,TGTGCCAGTAGGATAGGCCAGGAGCAGTTCTTC,CASRIGQEQFF
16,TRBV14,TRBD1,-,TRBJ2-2,TGTGCCAGCCGACCTTCCGGAACAGGGGGCACCGGGGAGCTGTTTTTT,CASRPSGTGGTGELFF
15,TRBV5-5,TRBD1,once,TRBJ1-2,TGTGCCAGCACCCTGGGGACAGGGGGCGATGGTGGCTACACCTTC,CASTLGTGGDGGYTF
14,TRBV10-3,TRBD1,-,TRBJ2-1,TGTGCCATCAAGGACAGGAGTTCCTACAATGAGCAGTTCTTC,CAIKDRSSYNEQFF